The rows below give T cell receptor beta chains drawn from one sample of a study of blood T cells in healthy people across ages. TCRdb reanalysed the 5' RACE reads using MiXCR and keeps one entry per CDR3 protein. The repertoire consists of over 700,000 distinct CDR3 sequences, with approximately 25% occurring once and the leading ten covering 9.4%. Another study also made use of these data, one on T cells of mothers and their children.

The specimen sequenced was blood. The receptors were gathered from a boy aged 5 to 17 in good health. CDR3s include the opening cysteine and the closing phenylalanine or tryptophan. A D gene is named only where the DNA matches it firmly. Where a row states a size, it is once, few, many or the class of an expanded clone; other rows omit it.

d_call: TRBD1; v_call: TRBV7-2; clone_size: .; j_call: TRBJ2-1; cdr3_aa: CASSLPGQGAGDEQFF; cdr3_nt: TGTGCCAGCAGCTTACCGGGACAGGGGGCCGGAGATGAGCAGTTCTTC
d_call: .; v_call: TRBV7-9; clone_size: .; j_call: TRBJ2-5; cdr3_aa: CASSLAPSSGTQYF; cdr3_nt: TGTGCCAGCAGCTTAGCGCCATCCTCAGGGACCCAGTACTTC
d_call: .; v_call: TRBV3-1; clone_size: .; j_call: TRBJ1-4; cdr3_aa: CASSPPAGTVNEKLFF; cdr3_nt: TGTGCCAGCAGCCCCCCGGCGGGGACCGTCAATGAAAAACTGTTTTTT
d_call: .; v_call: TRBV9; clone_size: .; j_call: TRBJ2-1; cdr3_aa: CASSPDSSPEQFF; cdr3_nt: TGTGCCAGCAGCCCGGACTCCTCGCCTGAGCAGTTCTTC
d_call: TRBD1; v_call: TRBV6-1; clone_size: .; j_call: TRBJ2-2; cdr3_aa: CASRGDRAGTGELFF; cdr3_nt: TGTGCCAGCAGAGGGGACAGGGCTGGGACCGGGGAGCTGTTTTTT
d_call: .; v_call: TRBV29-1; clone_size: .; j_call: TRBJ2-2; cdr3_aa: CSVGSWERPTGELFF; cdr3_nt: TGCAGCGTTGGAAGTTGGGAGCGCCCCACCGGGGAGCTGTTTTTT
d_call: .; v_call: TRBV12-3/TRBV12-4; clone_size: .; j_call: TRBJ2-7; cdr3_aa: CASSFYGLEEQYF; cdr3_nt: TGTGCCAGCAGTTTCTACGGCTTGGAGGAGCAGTACTTC
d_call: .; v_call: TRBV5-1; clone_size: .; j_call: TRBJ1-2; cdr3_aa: CASSQDPGFSSYGYTF; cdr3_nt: TGCGCCAGCAGTCAGGACCCAGGGTTCAGCAGCTATGGCTACACCTTC
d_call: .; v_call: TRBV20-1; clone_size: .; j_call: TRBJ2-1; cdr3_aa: CSANGLAGFYNEQFF; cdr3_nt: TGCAGTGCTAATGGTCTAGCAGGCTTTTACAATGAGCAGTTCTTC
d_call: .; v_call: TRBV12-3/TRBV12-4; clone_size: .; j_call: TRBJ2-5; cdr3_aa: CASRVGPGRETQYF; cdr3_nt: TGTGCCAGCAGGGTTGGACCAGGAAGAGAGACCCAGTACTTC
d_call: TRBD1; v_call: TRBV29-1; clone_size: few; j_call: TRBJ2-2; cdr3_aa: CSPGQVHTGELFF; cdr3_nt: TGCAGCCCGGGACAGGTACACACCGGGGAGCTGTTTTTT
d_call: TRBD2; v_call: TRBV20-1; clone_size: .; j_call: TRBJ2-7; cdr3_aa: CSARVGTSGGAHEQYF; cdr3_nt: TGCAGTGCTAGAGTGGGGACTAGCGGGGGTGCCCACGAGCAGTACTTC
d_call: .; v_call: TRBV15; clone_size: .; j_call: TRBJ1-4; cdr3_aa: CATSPTGHLRGEKLFF; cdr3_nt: TGTGCCACCAGCCCCACGGGACACCTAAGGGGTGAAAAACTGTTTTTT
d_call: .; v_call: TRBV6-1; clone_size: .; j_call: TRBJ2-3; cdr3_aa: CASTRTVTDTQYF; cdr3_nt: TGTGCCAGCACCAGGACAGTCACAGATACGCAGTATTTT
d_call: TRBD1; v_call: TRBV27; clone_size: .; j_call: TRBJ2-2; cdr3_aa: CASSSLQGDTGELFF; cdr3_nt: TGTGCCAGCAGTTCGTTACAGGGGGACACCGGGGAGCTGTTTTTT
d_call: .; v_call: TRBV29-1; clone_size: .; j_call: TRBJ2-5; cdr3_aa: CSVVGRLGETQYF; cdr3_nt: TGCAGCGTTGTAGGTCGGTTGGGAGAGACCCAGTACTTC
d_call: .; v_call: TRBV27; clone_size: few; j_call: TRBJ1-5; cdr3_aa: CASSWGASNQPQHF; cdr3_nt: TGTGCCAGCAGTTGGGGGGCCAGCAATCAGCCCCAGCATTTT
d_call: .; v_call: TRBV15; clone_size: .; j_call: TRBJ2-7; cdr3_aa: CATSRGRDTSYEQYF; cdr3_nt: TGTGCCACCAGCAGAGGCCGGGACACCTCCTACGAGCAGTACTTC
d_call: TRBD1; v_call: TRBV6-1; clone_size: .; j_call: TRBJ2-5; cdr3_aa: CASKLTGAVRETQYF; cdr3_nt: TGTGCCAGCAAACTAACAGGGGCAGTAAGAGAGACCCAGTACTTC
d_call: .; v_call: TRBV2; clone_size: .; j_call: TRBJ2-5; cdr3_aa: CASSEGGVPQETQYF; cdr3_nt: TGTGCCAGCAGTGAAGGGGGGGTCCCCCAAGAGACCCAGTACTTC
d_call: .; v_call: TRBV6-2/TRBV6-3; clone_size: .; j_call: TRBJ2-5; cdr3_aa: CASGEDGLQETQYF; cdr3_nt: TGTGCCAGCGGCGAGGACGGATTACAAGAGACCCAGTACTTC